This T cell receptor beta chain stems from a study of T-cell reconstitution after alpha-beta-depleted transplantation in children. The TCRbeta library incorporated unique molecular identifiers. TCRdb used MiXCR to reprocess the PCR reads, holding one entry per CDR3 protein. The sample includes roughly 500,000 distinct CDR3 sequences, approximately 32% of them seen just once. At least ten counts were recorded for this clonotype. The CDR3 extends over 14 amino acids. Germline CDR1 is MNHNS and CDR2 is SASEGT. With 3 bases clipped from V and 1 base from J, the junction kept 0 bases outside the gene matches.

The V and J genes are TRBV6-1 and TRBJ1-5; 7 nucleotides align to TRBD1. The specimen comprised PBMCs from the stem cell graft donor, sampled from the stem cell graft. The TCR originated in a human donor who donated a stem cell graft to a child with aplastic anemia. The CDR3 here is CASSDRGSNQPQHF. The CDR3 DNA sequence: TGTGCCAGCAGTGACAGGGGGAGCAATCAGCCCCAGCATTTT.